A selection of T cell receptor beta chains follows, all from one sample in a study of blood T cell repertoires in COVID-19. The table came from immunoSEQ multiplex PCR; TCRdb's copy has only in-frame clones and leaves some out. Among under 150,000 clones listed, about 87% were seen once. The sequencing input was peripheral blood. The receptors were sampled from a woman aged 45 to 65 with acute or convalescent COVID-19. The CDR3 runs from the conserved cysteine through the conserved F or W. A D gene is named only where the DNA matches it firmly. Clone size is given for some rows only: seen once, a few or many times, or a class if the clone is expanded.

abundance,len,d_gene,j_gene,v_gene,CDR3nt,CDR3aa
.,16,TRBD2,TRBJ2-5,TRBV15,TGTGCCACCAGCAGAGAGGGGGCGGGAGGGTTGGAGACCCAGTACTTC,CATSREGAGGLETQYF
.,13,TRBD1,TRBJ1-2,TRBV18,TGTGCCAGCTCACCACCGGACAGGGCCGGCTACACCTTC,CASSPPDRAGYTF
.,17,TRBD1,TRBJ1-3,TRBV27,TGTGCCAGCAGTTTATCGGATCCAGGGGGCTCTGGAAACACCATATATTTT,CASSLSDPGGSGNTIYF
.,14,TRBD2,TRBJ2-1,TRBV10-3,TGTGCCATCAGGGATAGCGGGAGGCCCGACTCCTGGTTCTTC,CAIRDSGRPDSWFF
.,17,TRBD1,TRBJ1-2,TRBV5-1,TGCGCCAGCAGGGCCGATTTGACAGGGAGCGCTAACTATGGCTACACCTTC,CASRADLTGSANYGYTF
.,14,.,TRBJ1-2,TRBV19,TGTGCCAGTAGTATAGATCACGGGAACTATGGCTACACCTTC,CASSIDHGNYGYTF
.,12,.,TRBJ1-2,TRBV28,TGTGCCAGCAGTCCCGGTAACTATGGCTACACCTTC,CASSPGNYGYTF
.,15,TRBD2,TRBJ2-7,TRBV6-5,TGTGCCAGCAGTTTGGGGCTAGCGGGAGGGTGGGAGCAGTACTTC,CASSLGLAGGWEQYF
once,16,.,TRBJ1-1,TRBV5-1,TGCGCCAGCAGCATAGACCCCGTGGGAGGGAACACTGAAGCTTTCTTT,CASSIDPVGGNTEAFF
.,19,TRBD1,TRBJ2-7,TRBV12-5,TGTGCTAGTGGTTTGATACAATCCCAGCGCCGGGACAGCCCTACGAAGCAGTACTTC,CASGLIQSQRRDSPTKQYF
few,12,.,TRBJ2-2,TRBV10-1,TGCGCCAGCAGCAGGGATCACGGGGAGCTGTTTTTT,CASSRDHGELFF
.,15,.,TRBJ2-3,TRBV6-6,TGTGCCAGCAGTGGGGGCCCCAGAGAGGCGGATACGCAGTATTTT,CASSGGPREADTQYF
.,14,TRBD1,TRBJ1-2,TRBV6-5,TGTGCCAGCAGCCCACAGGGGGCGATCGGCGGCTACACCTTC,CASSPQGAIGGYTF
.,14,TRBD2,TRBJ2-5,TRBV7-9,TGTGCCAGCAGCCATAGCGGGATGGGGGAGACCCAGTACTTC,CASSHSGMGETQYF
once,13,.,TRBJ2-3,TRBV11-2,TGTGCCAGCAGCTTAGAGCGAACAGATACGCAGTATTTT,CASSLERTDTQYF
.,15,.,TRBJ2-6,TRBV2,TGTGCCAGCAGCGAAGACAGGTCTGGGGCCAACGTCCTGACTTTC,CASSEDRSGANVLTF
.,13,.,TRBJ1-2,TRBV2,TGTGCCAGCAGTGAGAGGAGCACTGGAGGCTACACCTTC,CASSERSTGGYTF
.,22,TRBD2,TRBJ2-1,TRBV18,TGTGCCAGCTCACCCGTGACTGGGAGTGGCGGGAGGGCCGGGAGCTCCTACAATGAGCAGTTCTTC,CASSPVTGSGGRAGSSYNEQFF
.,14,.,TRBJ1-5,TRBV28,TGTGCCAGCAGTTTTGGGAGGGAGGATCAGCCCCAGCATTTT,CASSFGREDQPQHF
.,14,.,TRBJ2-5,TRBV6-5,TGTGCCATCACTAGGGATGGGCCACAAGAGACCCAGTACTTC,CAITRDGPQETQYF
.,20,.,TRBJ1-5,TRBV5-3,TGTGCCAGAAGCCTTACGTGTCTGATCGCTCCAGGGCAGGGCAATCAGCCCCAGCATTTT,CARSLTCLIAPGQGNQPQHF
once,15,.,TRBJ1-1,TRBV28,TGTGCCAGCAGTTTCGCACCTTCTATGAACACTGAAGCTTTCTTT,CASSFAPSMNTEAFF
.,15,.,TRBJ2-1,TRBV11-3,TGTGCCAGCAGCTTAGACGGGAGAAGCTACAATGAGCAGTTCTTC,CASSLDGRSYNEQFF
.,13,.,TRBJ2-3,TRBV30,TGTGCCTGGAGTGTAAATCCAGCAGATACGCAGTATTTT,CAWSVNPADTQYF
.,14,TRBD1,TRBJ2-7,TRBV27,TGTGCCAGTAGACGACAGGGGCAGTCCTACGAGCAGTACTTC,CASRRQGQSYEQYF
.,12,.,TRBJ1-5,TRBV30,TGTGCCTGGAGTCAGGGAGCGGGGCCCCAGCATTTT,CAWSQGAGPQHF
.,14,TRBD1,TRBJ1-1,TRBV29-1,TGCAGCGTTCAGACCTGGACAGGGGACACTGAAGCTTTCTTT,CSVQTWTGDTEAFF
.,13,.,TRBJ1-1,TRBV25-1,TGTGCCAGCAGCCGACAGAGTATGACTGAAGCTTTCTTT,CASSRQSMTEAFF
.,11,.,TRBJ2-3,TRBV29-1,TGCAGCGGAGTTGAGACAGATACGCAGTATTTT,CSGVETDTQYF
once,13,TRBD1,TRBJ1-1,TRBV30,TGTGCCTGGAGTGTACGACAGGGTCTTGAAGCTTTCTTT,CAWSVRQGLEAFF
.,14,TRBD1,TRBJ2-3,TRBV5-1,TGCGCCAGCAGTTACGGACAGGGGGCAGATACGCAGTATTTT,CASSYGQGADTQYF
few,15,.,TRBJ2-1,TRBV2,TGTGCCAGCAGTGAAGCCAGGGGAACCTACAATGAGCAGTTCTTC,CASSEARGTYNEQFF
once,15,.,TRBJ2-2,TRBV7-3,TGTGCCAGCAGTCAACGACAGGGAGGAACCGGGGAGCTGTTTTTT,CASSQRQGGTGELFF
.,16,TRBD1,TRBJ1-5,TRBV4-1,TGCGCCAGCAGCCAAGGGGGACAGGGGATTCGTCTGCCCCAGCATTTT,CASSQGGQGIRLPQHF
.,11,.,TRBJ2-7,TRBV7-3,TGTGCCAGCAGCCTCTCCTACGAGCAGTACTTC,CASSLSYEQYF
.,14,.,TRBJ2-5,TRBV10-1,TGCGCCAGCAGTGAGGGAGGGGTTGGAGAGACCCAGTACTTC,CASSEGGVGETQYF
.,16,TRBD1,TRBJ2-1,TRBV11-2,TGTGCCAGCAGTCCCCGGGGGACAGGGGGTTACAATGAGCAGTTCTTC,CASSPRGTGGYNEQFF
.,14,.,TRBJ1-2,TRBV2,TGTGCCAGCAGTGAAGTTCGGGGGGAGCATGGCTACACCTTC,CASSEVRGEHGYTF
.,24,.,TRBJ2-1,TRBV19,TGTGCCAGTAGTATATCCCCCTGGACAGGGACCGGGACTAGCTCCTCTCGCGGCAACAATGAGCAGTTCTTC,CASSISPWTGTGTSSSRGNNEQFF
.,20,TRBD1,TRBJ2-6,TRBV2,TGTGCCAGCAGTGGCATCCACTCCGGGACAGGGGATTCTGGGGCCAACGTCCTGACTTTC,CASSGIHSGTGDSGANVLTF
.,15,.,TRBJ1-1,TRBV28,TGTGCCAGCAGTCCTCCGACAGGTACGAACACTGAAGCTTTCTTT,CASSPPTGTNTEAFF
.,15,.,TRBJ2-5,TRBV6-2/TRBV6-3,TGTGCCAGCAGTTACGTCGGACAGCCTCGGGAGACCCAGTACTTC,CASSYVGQPRETQYF
few,16,TRBD1,TRBJ2-2,TRBV7-6,TGTGCCAGCAGCCCACGACCCAGGGGGCGCACCGGGGAGCTGTTTTTT,CASSPRPRGRTGELFF
.,13,.,TRBJ1-1,TRBV27,TGTGCCAGCAGGATGCTGGGGGCCATTGAAGCTTTCTTT,CASRMLGAIEAFF
.,18,TRBD1,TRBJ1-5,TRBV23-1,TGCGCCAGCCCCCCGGGGACAGGAGGGCTAAGGGGCAATCAGCCCCAGCATTTT,CASPPGTGGLRGNQPQHF
.,16,TRBD1,TRBJ1-6,TRBV4-1,TGCGCCAGCAGCCAAGTTCAGACAGGGCCTAATTCACCCCTCCACTTT,CASSQVQTGPNSPLHF
.,14,.,TRBJ1-2,TRBV11-2,TGTGCCAGCAGCTTCGGGGGAATGGGCTATGGCTACACCTTC,CASSFGGMGYGYTF
.,15,TRBD1,TRBJ1-1,TRBV18,TGTGCCAGCTCACCGGGAGACAGGGTGAACACTGAAGCTTTCTTT,CASSPGDRVNTEAFF
.,13,TRBD1,TRBJ1-1,TRBV25-1,TGTGCCAGTAGGACAGGGGGTAGCACTGAAGCTTTCTTT,CASRTGGSTEAFF
.,14,TRBD1,TRBJ1-5,TRBV19,TGTGCCAGTACTAGGGACAGCTCTTGGCAGCCCCAGCATTTT,CASTRDSSWQPQHF
.,14,TRBD1,TRBJ1-1,TRBV19,TGTGCCAGTAGCGGGAGGGACAGGGCGGTCCGGGCTTTCTTT,CASSGRDRAVRAFF
.,13,.,TRBJ2-5,TRBV25-1,TGTGCCAGCAGCGAGACAGGGAGGGAGACCCAGTACTTC,CASSETGRETQYF
once,15,.,TRBJ1-2,TRBV6-4,TGTGCCAGCAGTGACTCTGGTTCAGGGGACTATGGCTACACCTTC,CASSDSGSGDYGYTF
.,15,.,TRBJ1-5,TRBV19,TGTGCCAGTAGCAGGGTCATCGGAAGCAATCAGCCCCAGCATTTT,CASSRVIGSNQPQHF